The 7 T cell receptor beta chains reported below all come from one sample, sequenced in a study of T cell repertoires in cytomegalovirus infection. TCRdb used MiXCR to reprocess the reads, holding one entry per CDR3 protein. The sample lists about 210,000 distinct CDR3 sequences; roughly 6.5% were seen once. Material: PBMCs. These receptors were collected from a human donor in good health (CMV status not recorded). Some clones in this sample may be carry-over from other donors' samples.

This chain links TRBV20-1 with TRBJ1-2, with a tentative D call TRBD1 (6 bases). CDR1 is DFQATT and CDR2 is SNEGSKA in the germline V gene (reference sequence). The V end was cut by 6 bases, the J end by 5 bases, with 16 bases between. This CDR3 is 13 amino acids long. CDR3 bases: TGCAGTGCGAGGGGGGGATTTGGGTATGGCTACACCTTC. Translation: CSARGGFGYGYTF.

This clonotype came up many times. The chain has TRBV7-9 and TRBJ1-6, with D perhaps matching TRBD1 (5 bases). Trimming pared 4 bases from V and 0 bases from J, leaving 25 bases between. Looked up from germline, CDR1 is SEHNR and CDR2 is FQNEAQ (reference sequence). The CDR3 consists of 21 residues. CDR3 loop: CASSSASLAGLGSSYNSPLHF. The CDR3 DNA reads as TGTGCCAGCAGCTCCGCGAGCCTTGCGGGACTGGGGAGCTCCTATAATTCACCCCTCCACTTT.

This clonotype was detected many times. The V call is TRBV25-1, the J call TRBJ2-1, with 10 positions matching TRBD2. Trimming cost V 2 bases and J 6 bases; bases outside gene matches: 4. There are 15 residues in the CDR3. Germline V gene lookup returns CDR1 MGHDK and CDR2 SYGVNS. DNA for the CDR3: TGTGCCAGCAGTGAAGCGCTAGCGGGGGTCAATGAGCAGTTCTTC. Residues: CASSEALAGVNEQFF.

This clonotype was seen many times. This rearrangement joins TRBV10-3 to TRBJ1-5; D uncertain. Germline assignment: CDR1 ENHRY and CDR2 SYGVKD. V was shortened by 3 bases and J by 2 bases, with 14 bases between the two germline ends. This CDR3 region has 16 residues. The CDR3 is CAISDYGSSGNQPQHF. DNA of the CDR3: TGTGCCATCAGTGATTATGGGTCTTCGGGCAATCAGCCCCAGCATTTT.

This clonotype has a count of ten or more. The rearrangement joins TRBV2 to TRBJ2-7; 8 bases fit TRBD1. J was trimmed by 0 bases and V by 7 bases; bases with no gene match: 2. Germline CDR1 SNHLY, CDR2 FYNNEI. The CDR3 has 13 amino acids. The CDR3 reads CASTDRGSYEQYF. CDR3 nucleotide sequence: TGTGCCAGCACCGACAGGGGCTCCTACGAGCAGTACTTC. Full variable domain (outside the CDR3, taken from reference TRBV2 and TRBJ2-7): EPEVTQTPSHQVTQMGQEVILRCVPISNHLYFYWYRQILGQKVEFLVSFYNNEISEKSEIFDDQFSVERPDGSNFTLKIRSTKLEDSAMYFCASTDRGSYEQYFGPGTRLTVT.

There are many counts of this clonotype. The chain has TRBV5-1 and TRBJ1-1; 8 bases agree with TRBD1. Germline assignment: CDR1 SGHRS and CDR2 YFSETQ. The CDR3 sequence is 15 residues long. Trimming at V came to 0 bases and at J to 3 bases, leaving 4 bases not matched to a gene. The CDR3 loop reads CASSLGTGWDTEAFF. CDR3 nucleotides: TGCGCCAGCAGCTTGGGGACAGGGTGGGACACTGAAGCTTTCTTT.

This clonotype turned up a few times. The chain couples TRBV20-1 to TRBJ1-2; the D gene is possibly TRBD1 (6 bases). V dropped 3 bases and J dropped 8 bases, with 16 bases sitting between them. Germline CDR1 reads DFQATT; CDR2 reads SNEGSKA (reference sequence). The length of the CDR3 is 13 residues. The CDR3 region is CSARGQGGYGYTF. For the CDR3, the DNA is TGCAGTGCTAGGGGACAAGGCGGCTACGGCTACACCTTC.